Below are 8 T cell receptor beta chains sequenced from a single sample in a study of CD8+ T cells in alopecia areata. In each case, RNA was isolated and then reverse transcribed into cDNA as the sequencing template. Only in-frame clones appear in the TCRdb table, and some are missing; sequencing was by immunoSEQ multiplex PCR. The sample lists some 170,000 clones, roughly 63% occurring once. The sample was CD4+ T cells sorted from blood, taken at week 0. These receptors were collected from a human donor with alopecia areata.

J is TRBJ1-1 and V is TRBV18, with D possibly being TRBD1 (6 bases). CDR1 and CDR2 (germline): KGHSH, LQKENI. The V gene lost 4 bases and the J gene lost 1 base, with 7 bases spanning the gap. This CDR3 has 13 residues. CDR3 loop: CASSQGGNTEAFF. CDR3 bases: TGTGCCAGCTCACAGGGGGGGAACACTGAAGCTTTCTTT.

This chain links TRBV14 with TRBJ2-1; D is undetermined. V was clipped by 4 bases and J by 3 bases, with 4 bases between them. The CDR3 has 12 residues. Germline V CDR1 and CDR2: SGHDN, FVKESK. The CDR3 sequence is CASSPRYNEQFF. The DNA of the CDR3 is TGTGCCAGCAGCCCCCGCTACAATGAGCAGTTCTTC.

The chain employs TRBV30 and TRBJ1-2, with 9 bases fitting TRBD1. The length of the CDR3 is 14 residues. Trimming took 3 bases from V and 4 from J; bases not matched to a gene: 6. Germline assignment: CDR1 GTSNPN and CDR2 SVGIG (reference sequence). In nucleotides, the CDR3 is TGTGCCTGGAGAGGGACAGGGAGCATCTATGGCTACACCTTC. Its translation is CAWRGTGSIYGYTF.

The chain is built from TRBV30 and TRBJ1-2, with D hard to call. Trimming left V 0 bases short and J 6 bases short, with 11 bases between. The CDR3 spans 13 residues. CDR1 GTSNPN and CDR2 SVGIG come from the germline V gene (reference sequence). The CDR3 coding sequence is TGTGCCTGGAGTGTTAGTGGATTAAATGGCTACACCTTC. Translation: CAWSVSGLNGYTF.

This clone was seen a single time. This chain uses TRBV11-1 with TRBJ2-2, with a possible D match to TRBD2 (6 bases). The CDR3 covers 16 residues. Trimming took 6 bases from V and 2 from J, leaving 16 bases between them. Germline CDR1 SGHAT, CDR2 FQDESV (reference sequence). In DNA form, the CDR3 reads TGTGCCAGCAGTCACCCCGGGACTGCTAACACCGGGGAGCTGTTTTTT. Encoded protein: CASSHPGTANTGELFF.

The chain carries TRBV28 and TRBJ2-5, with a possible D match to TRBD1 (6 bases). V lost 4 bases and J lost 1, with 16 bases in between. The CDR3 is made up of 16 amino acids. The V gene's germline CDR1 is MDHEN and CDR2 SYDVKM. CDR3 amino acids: CASSSYPQGRQETQYF. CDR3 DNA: TGTGCCAGCAGTTCGTACCCACAGGGACGCCAAGAGACCCAGTACTTC. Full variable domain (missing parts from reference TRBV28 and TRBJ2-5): DVKVTQSSRYLVKRTGEKVFLECVQDMDHENMFWYRQDPGLGLRLIYFSYDVKMKEKGDIPEGYSVSREKKERFSLILESASTNQTSMYLCASSSYPQGRQETQYFGPGTRLLVL.

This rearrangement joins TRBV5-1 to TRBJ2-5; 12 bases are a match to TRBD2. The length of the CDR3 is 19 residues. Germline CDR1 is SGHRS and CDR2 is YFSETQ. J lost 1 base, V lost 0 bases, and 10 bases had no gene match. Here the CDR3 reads CASSLVVASGGATQETQYF. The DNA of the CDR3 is TGCGCCAGCAGCTTGGTCGTGGCTAGCGGGGGGGCCACCCAAGAGACCCAGTACTTC.

The CDR3 nucleotides are TGCGCCAGCAGCCAAGTCGGCGGGGGACAATACGAGCAGTACTTC. Amino acids: CASSQVGGGQYEQYF. V gene TRBV4-3 combines with J gene TRBJ2-7; D may be TRBD2 (7 bases). Trimming shortened V by 1 base and J by 4 bases, and 14 bases separated the two germline ends. From germline, CDR1 is LGHNA and CDR2 YSLEER. The CDR3 is made up of 15 amino acids.